This passage covers 28 T cell receptor beta chains from one sample sequenced in a study of early T cells in non-severe SARS-CoV-2 infection. From the 5' RACE reads, TCRdb called clonotypes with MiXCR, one entry per CDR3 protein. The sample contains 35,000 to 40,000 distinct CDR3 sequences, around 5% of which appear only once. The source material was whole blood. The origin of the receptors is an adult who was a healthcare worker with PCR-confirmed SARS-CoV-2 infection or an uninfected control (not recorded which).

Many counts were recorded for this clonotype. J is TRBJ1-6 and V is TRBV3-1, with D uncertain. Trimming cost V 4 bases and J 10 bases, with 20 bases left between them. The germline CDR1 and CDR2 sequences are LGHDT and YNNKEL (reference sequence). The length of the CDR3 is 16 residues. The CDR3 is CASSLTGVGRESPLHF. CDR3 in DNA: TGTGCCAGCAGCCTCACCGGGGTTGGGCGGGAGTCACCCCTCCACTTT.

This clonotype was detected many times. V and J are TRBV20-1 and TRBJ2-1; TRBD2 matches 12 bases. Germline assignment: CDR1 DFQATT and CDR2 SNEGSKA (reference sequence). This CDR3 is 16 amino acids long. Losses at the gene ends were 3 bases for V and 2 bases for J; bases not matched to a gene: 5. The CDR3, as DNA: TGCAGTGCTAGCCCCCGACTAGCGGGGGCCTACAATGAGCAGTTCTTC. Encoded protein: CSASPRLAGAYNEQFF.

In this sample, this clonotype turned up a few times. J is TRBJ1-4 and V is TRBV12-3 or TRBV12-4, with D hard to call. The germline V and J ends were trimmed by 6 bases and 8 bases, with 13 bases remaining between them. CDR3 length equals 13 residues. CDR3 sequence reads: CASSQRVLEKLFF. In DNA form, the CDR3 reads TGTGCCAGCAGCCAGAGGGTCTTGGAAAAACTGTTTTTT.

This clonotype was counted at least ten times. V is TRBV6-1 and J is TRBJ2-7; 8 bases fit TRBD2. Losses at the gene ends were 2 bases for V and 6 bases for J; bases not matched to a gene: 6. The CDR3 covers 14 residues. Germline CDR1 and CDR2: MNHNS and SASEGT. The CDR3: CASSELGLDSEQYF. CDR3 coding DNA: TGTGCCAGCAGTGAACTGGGACTAGATTCCGAGCAGTACTTC.

This clonotype was detected ten times or more. The chain is built from TRBV20-1 and TRBJ2-1, with 9 positions matching TRBD2. Trimming took 2 bases from V and 5 from J; bases not matched to a gene: 7. Germline V lookup: CDR1 DFQATT, CDR2 SNEGSKA (reference sequence). CDR3 size: 15 residues. The CDR3 DNA is TGCAGTGCTAGATCGTCCACTAGCGGGCACAATGAGCAGTTCTTC. It encodes CSARSSTSGHNEQFF.

This clonotype appeared many times. The chain recombines TRBV5-4 with TRBJ2-1; D is perhaps TRBD2 (5 bases). The V end lost 0 bases, the J end lost 6 bases, and 7 bases lay between the germline ends. Looked up from germline, CDR1 is SGHNT and CDR2 is YYREEE (reference sequence). The CDR3 spans 13 residues. This CDR3 is CASSLGTSNEQFF. As DNA, the CDR3 is TGTGCCAGCAGCTTGGGGACTTCCAATGAGCAGTTCTTC.

This clonotype was detected a few times. The chain joins TRBV9 to TRBJ2-4, with no clear D. Germline V gene sequence: CDR1 SGDLS, CDR2 YYNGEE. This CDR3 contains 14 residues. V was cut by 4 bases and J by 8 bases, with 16 bases left in between. The CDR3 reads CASSPAPQSDIQYF. The CDR3 region has the DNA TGTGCCAGCAGCCCCGCCCCCCAGAGCGACATTCAGTACTTC.

In this sample, this clonotype turned up a few times. This rearrangement joins TRBV30 to TRBJ2-7, with D unresolved. V was pared by 3 bases and J by 3 bases, with 9 bases between. The germline gives CDR1 GTSNPN, CDR2 SVGIG (reference sequence). CDR3 size: 12 residues. The CDR3 reads CAWRAKGYEQYF. CDR3 DNA: TGTGCCTGGAGAGCTAAGGGCTACGAGCAGTACTTC.

This clonotype was detected many times. The V gene is TRBV18, the J gene TRBJ1-2; a weak D match, TRBD1 (6 bases). Trimming pared 0 bases from V and 2 bases from J, leaving 10 bases between. The CDR3 loop spans 15 amino acids. Germline CDR1 KGHSH, CDR2 LQKENI. CDR3 residues: CASSPPGGANYGYTF. In DNA, the CDR3 is TGTGCCAGCTCACCACCGGGGGGGGCGAACTATGGCTACACCTTC.

This clonotype was counted many times. V is TRBV28 and J is TRBJ1-5; D ambiguous. The CDR3 covers 12 residues. V dropped 10 bases and J dropped 7 bases, with 14 bases sitting between them. CDR1 MDHEN and CDR2 SYDVKM come from the germline V gene. As DNA, the CDR3 is TGTGCCATCCTCGGGGTGGGCCAGCCCCAGCATTTT. Translated, it gives CAILGVGQPQHF.

This clonotype was seen many times. This sequence joins TRBV3-1 and TRBJ1-2; D gene uncertain. The CDR3 sequence is 11 residues long. Germline CDR1 is LGHDT and CDR2 is YNNKEL (reference sequence). V was pared by 1 base and J by 4 bases, with 1 base between. The CDR3 sequence: CASSQGYGYTF. The CDR3 region has the DNA TGTGCCAGCAGCCAAGGCTATGGCTACACCTTC.

This clonotype was seen only a few times. The rearrangement joins TRBV28 to TRBJ1-5; no clear D gene. CDR1 and CDR2 from the germline V gene are MDHEN and SYDVKM. Trimming shortened V by 11 bases and J by 1 base, and 15 bases separated the two germline ends. This CDR3 has 14 amino acids. The CDR3 DNA reads TGTGCCGCCCTTGAGGCCGTAAGCAATCAGCCCCAGCATTTT. Translation gives CAALEAVSNQPQHF.

This clonotype came up many times. This chain connects TRBV28 to TRBJ1-1, with D uncertain. CDR1 is MDHEN, CDR2 SYDVKM, per germline. The V end was cut by 5 bases, the J end by 4 bases, with 14 bases between. The CDR3 extends over 14 amino acids. The CDR3 DNA reads as TGTGCCAGCAGTCCCCCGAGTATTGGCACTGAAGCTTTCTTT. Translated, it gives CASSPPSIGTEAFF.

This clonotype was detected a few times. The genes are TRBV4-3 and TRBJ2-7, with D hard to call. V lost 4 bases and J 0 bases, leaving 7 bases between the germline ends. This CDR3 has 13 residues. Germline-derived CDR1 and CDR2 are LGHNA and YSLEER. The CDR3, as DNA: TGCGCCAGCAGCCTGATTCTCTCCTACGAGCAGTACTTC. This gives the protein CASSLILSYEQYF.

In this sample, this clonotype turned up many times. The CDR3 reads CASSSSSGTDTQYF. In nucleotides, the CDR3 is TGTGCCAGCAGTTCTTCTAGCGGCACAGATACGCAGTATTTT. The chain is built from TRBV12-3 or TRBV12-4 and TRBJ2-3, with D perhaps matching TRBD2 (6 bases). CDR3 length: 14 residues. V shed 4 bases and J shed 1 base, with 9 bases lying between them.

This clonotype was recorded a few times. V and J are TRBV3-1 and TRBJ1-4, with unresolved D. From germline, CDR1 is LGHDT and CDR2 YNNKEL (reference sequence). The CDR3 has 14 residues. The ends were cut back, 2 bases at V and 2 bases at J, with 6 bases in the middle. The CDR3: CASSQSVTNEKLFF. The CDR3 bases are TGTGCCAGCAGCCAATCCGTTACTAATGAAAAACTGTTTTTT.

The rearrangement joins TRBV4-2 to TRBJ2-2, with 10 nucleotides matching TRBD2. Unmatched junction bases numbered 7, after V lost 4 bases and J lost 2 bases. Germline V lookup: CDR1 LGHNA, CDR2 YNFKEQ. The CDR3 is 17 residues long. CDR3 in amino acids: CASSLQPSGGNTGELFF. As DNA, the CDR3 is TGTGCCAGCAGCCTACAGCCTAGCGGGGGAAACACCGGGGAGCTGTTTTTT.

V gene TRBV24-1 combines with J gene TRBJ2-2; 9 nucleotides line up with TRBD2. This CDR3 comprises 17 residues. The ends lost 5 bases at V and 5 bases at J; junction bases unmatched: 11. Germline V gene sequence: CDR1 KGHDR, CDR2 SFDVKD. The CDR3 region is CATSGLAGGSLTGELFF. DNA for the CDR3: TGTGCCACCAGTGGTCTCGCGGGAGGGAGTTTGACCGGGGAGCTGTTTTTT.

V is TRBV19 and J is TRBJ1-2; D not certain. Between the trimmed V and J ends, which lost 7 bases and 4 bases, there was a span of 16 bases. The CDR3 is made up of 14 amino acids. CDR1 and CDR2 (germline): LNHDA, SQIVND (reference sequence). The CDR3 region has the DNA TGTGCCAGTACATCTTCCCGGGGAAGCTATGGCTACACCTTC. Translated: CASTSSRGSYGYTF.

This clonotype was observed many times. The gene calls are TRBV4-3 and TRBJ2-5; D not certain. Per germline, CDR1 LGHNA and CDR2 YSLEER. The CDR3 has 13 residues. V was shortened by 5 bases and J by 5 bases, with 12 bases between the two germline ends. DNA of the CDR3: TGCGCCAGCAGCAAAAGTGCCCCGGAGACCCAGTACTTC. It yields the protein CASSKSAPETQYF.

The V gene is TRBV7-9, the J gene TRBJ2-1, with D possibly being TRBD2 (5 bases). Germline values: CDR1 SEHNR, CDR2 FQNEAQ (reference sequence). This CDR3 spans 14 amino acids. V was cut by 3 bases and J by 5 bases, with 11 bases left in between. CDR3 sequence reads: CASSFRTLNNEQFF. The CDR3 DNA follows: TGTGCCAGCAGCTTCAGGACTTTAAACAATGAGCAGTTCTTC.

Many counts were recorded for this clonotype. The chain links TRBV7-2 to TRBJ2-7; 8 nucleotides agree with TRBD2. V was pared by 2 bases and J by 5 bases, with 5 bases of the junction left unmatched. Germline lookup yields CDR1 SGHTA and CDR2 FQGNSA. The CDR3 has 14 residues. The CDR3 DNA is TGTGCCAGCAGCTTACAAGCGGGGGAAAACGAGCAGTACTTC. Its protein product is CASSLQAGENEQYF. Together with reference TRBV7-2 and TRBJ2-7, the CDR3 gives the full variable domain: GAGVSQSPSNKVTEKGKDVELRCDPISGHTALYWYRQSLGQGLEFLIYFQGNSAPDKSGLPSDRFSAERTGGSVSTLTIQRTQQEDSAVYLCASSLQAGENEQYFGPGTRLTVT.

In this sample, this clonotype turned up many times. The V gene is TRBV4-1, the J gene TRBJ2-1; 9 bases map to TRBD2. The germline gives CDR1 MGHRA, CDR2 YSYEKL. The CDR3 has 16 residues. V was clipped by 1 base and J by 7 bases; unmatched bases: 8. The CDR3 here is CASSQVLAGYRNEQFF. The CDR3 DNA sequence: TGCGCCAGCAGCCAAGTTCTAGCGGGATATCGGAATGAGCAGTTCTTC.

This clonotype was detected many times. This chain links TRBV20-1 with TRBJ2-2; TRBD1 aligns across 9 bases. This CDR3 spans 16 amino acids. V lost 1 base to trimming and J lost 2 bases; unmatched junction nucleotides: 5. Germline V gene sequence: CDR1 DFQATT, CDR2 SNEGSKA (reference sequence). The CDR3 DNA reads TGCAGTGCTAGAGGGGCGGGACAGGGCAACACCGGGGAGCTGTTTTTT. Encoded protein: CSARGAGQGNTGELFF.

Many counts were recorded for this clonotype. This rearrangement joins TRBV11-2 to TRBJ2-7; 10 nucleotides match TRBD2. The germline V gene has CDR1 SGHAT and CDR2 FQNNGV. The CDR3 sequence is 14 residues long. The ends lost 5 bases at V and 5 bases at J; junction bases unmatched: 6. The CDR3 spells CASSQREGLDEQYF. For the CDR3, the DNA is TGTGCCAGCAGCCAGCGGGAGGGCCTCGACGAGCAGTACTTC.

The chain recombines TRBV7-2 with TRBJ2-7; perhaps TRBD1 as D (6 bases). Looked up from germline, CDR1 is SGHTA and CDR2 is FQGNSA. This CDR3 has 13 residues. The V end was cut by 9 bases, the J end by 0 bases, with 12 bases between. The CDR3 bases are TGTGCCAGTGACACAGGGTTCTCCTACGAGCAGTACTTC. Translation gives CASDTGFSYEQYF.

The chain combines TRBV2 with TRBJ2-1; 11 positions match TRBD2. CDR1 is SNHLY and CDR2 is FYNNEI in the germline V gene. CDR3 length: 15 residues. The V gene end was trimmed by 1 base and the J gene end by 12 bases; junction bases not matched to a gene: 8. The DNA of the CDR3 is TGTGCCAGCAGTGAAGATTGGGCTAGCGGGAGGATGCAGTTCTTC. Its protein is CASSEDWASGRMQFF. Using reference TRBV2 and TRBJ2-1 for the parts outside the CDR3, the full variable domain is EPEVTQTPSHQVTQMGQEVILRCVPISNHLYFYWYRQILGQKVEFLVSFYNNEISEKSEIFDDQFSVERPDGSNFTLKIRSTKLEDSAMYFCASSEDWASGRMQFFGPGTRLTVL.

This clonotype was detected a few times. This sequence joins TRBV20-1 and TRBJ1-1, with 10 bases matching TRBD1. This CDR3 is built from 13 residues. CDR1 DFQATT and CDR2 SNEGSKA come from the germline V gene (reference sequence). V trimming: 3 bases; J trimming: 6 bases; junction bases outside the gene matches: 4. CDR3 nucleotides: TGCAGTGCTAGTCAGGACAGGGGGGCTGAAGCTTTCTTT. Encoded protein: CSASQDRGAEAFF.